The rows below give T cell receptor beta chains drawn from one sample of a study of molecular identifiers for immune sequencing clone quantification. TCRdb ran MiXCR on the PCR reads and lists one entry per CDR3 protein. The sample consists of 85,000 to 100,000 distinct CDR3 sequences, 20% to 25% of them appearing once. The sample consisted of naive CD8+ T cells from blood, with Jurkat cell RNA spiked in. The origin of the receptors is a human donor in good health. Some libraries in this study had Jurkat cell RNA spiked in. The CDR3 runs from the conserved cysteine through the conserved F or W. The D gene is left open where the match is weak. Clone size is given for some rows only: seen once, a few or many times, or a class if the clone is expanded.

TRBJ2-7,TRBV29-1,many,TRBD1,CSVRTGVYEQYF,TGCAGCGTTCGGACAGGGGTCTACGAGCAGTACTTC
TRBJ1-2,TRBV4-3,many,NA,CASSQDAVSRGNGYTF,TGCGCCAGCAGCCAAGACGCCGTTAGCAGGGGTAATGGCTACACCTTC
TRBJ2-1,TRBV29-1,few,TRBD1,CSVDGQGWDNEQFF,TGCAGCGTTGATGGACAGGGTTGGGACAATGAGCAGTTCTTC
TRBJ2-3,TRBV20-1,many,TRBD2,CSATLAGAADTQYF,TGCAGTGCTACCCTAGCGGGAGCGGCAGATACGCAGTATTTT
TRBJ2-3,TRBV6-6,many,NA,CASTQPGATDTQYF,TGTGCCAGCACTCAACCGGGAGCCACAGATACGCAGTATTTT
TRBJ2-7,TRBV27,many,NA,CASSFGGTAYEQYF,TGTGCCAGCAGTTTTGGGGGTACGGCCTACGAGCAGTACTTC
TRBJ2-1,TRBV15,NA,NA,CAIWAAGDYNEQFF,TGTGCCATATGGGCGGCAGGAGATTACAATGAGCAGTTCTTC
TRBJ2-2,TRBV11-2,NA,NA,CASSNWTVTTGELFF,TGTGCCAGCAGCAACTGGACAGTTACTACCGGGGAGCTGTTTTTT
TRBJ2-7,TRBV27,many,TRBD2,CASSLKLAGGYEQYF,TGTGCCAGCAGTTTGAAACTAGCGGGGGGATACGAGCAGTACTTC
TRBJ2-7,TRBV4-2,many,NA,CASSSVGGLRNEQYF,TGTGCCAGCAGCTCCGTCGGGGGGCTGAGGAACGAGCAGTACTTC
TRBJ2-1,TRBV27,few,TRBD2,CASSLSGGAIYNEQFF,TGTGCCAGCAGCCTTAGCGGGGGGGCTATATACAATGAGCAGTTCTTC
TRBJ2-1,TRBV6-6,NA,TRBD2,CASSYFSGSMDEQFF,TGTGCCAGCAGTTACTTCAGCGGGAGCATGGATGAGCAGTTCTTC
TRBJ2-5,TRBV20-1,NA,TRBD1,CSAKDRRVDQEPQYF,TGCAGTGCTAAGGACAGGCGGGTGGACCAAGAGCCCCAGTACTTC
TRBJ2-1,TRBV27,many,NA,CASSLAVYNEQFF,TGTGCCAGCAGTTTGGCGGTGTACAATGAGCAGTTCTTC
TRBJ2-1,TRBV5-6,NA,NA,CASSFMYEQFF,TGTGCCAGCAGCTTCATGTATGAGCAGTTCTTC
TRBJ2-2,TRBV7-2,NA,NA,CASSLDLGAGEPFF,TGTGCCAGCAGCCTGGACCTCGGGGCCGGGGAGCCGTTTTTT
TRBJ2-5,TRBV7-9,many,TRBD1,CASSWQGQVEETQYF,TGTGCCAGCAGTTGGCAGGGACAGGTGGAAGAGACCCAGTACTTC
TRBJ2-7,TRBV5-5,once,NA,CASSLASQGMDSSF,TGTGCCAGCAGCTTGGCCTCCCAGGGTATGGACTCTAGCTTC
TRBJ2-7,TRBV6-2/TRBV6-3,few,NA,CASSGDRTYEQYF,TGTGCCAGCTCGGGGGACAGAACCTACGAGCAGTACTTC
TRBJ2-7,TRBV5-1,NA,TRBD1,CASSTGQERTYKQYF,TGCGCCAGCAGCACCGGACAGGAAAGAACCTACAAGCAGTACTTC
TRBJ2-3,TRBV12-3/TRBV12-4,many,NA,CASSFGGSRTDTQYF,TGTGCCAGCAGTTTTGGGGGGAGTCGAACAGATACGCAGTATTTT
TRBJ1-1,TRBV7-2,many,TRBD1,CASSLASTGEVTEAFF,TGTGCCAGCAGCTTAGCCTCGACAGGGGAGGTCACTGAAGCTTTCTTT
TRBJ2-7,TRBV7-9,NA,NA,CASSSLSGLQYF,TGTGCCAGCAGCTCTCTTTCGGGACTCCAGTACTTC
TRBJ2-7,TRBV12-3/TRBV12-4,NA,NA,CASTLRPGVEQYF,TGTGCCAGCACCTTACGCCCCGGGGTCGAGCAGTACTTC
TRBJ1-1,TRBV29-1,few,NA,CSVESTATNTEAFF,TGCAGCGTTGAATCGACAGCCACAAACACTGAAGCTTTCTTT
TRBJ2-6,TRBV19,many,TRBD1,CASSIATGAGANVLTF,TGTGCCAGTAGTATTGCCACAGGGGCTGGGGCCAACGTCCTGACTTTC
TRBJ2-7,TRBV20-1,many,NA,CSARLRGSNYEQYF,TGCAGTGCTAGGTTACGGGGGTCGAACTACGAGCAGTACTTC
TRBJ2-7,TRBV30,many,NA,CAWSVDYEQYF,TGTGCCTGGAGTGTGGACTACGAGCAGTACTTC
TRBJ2-3,TRBV9,many,NA,CASSDWSDTQYF,TGTGCCAGCAGCGACTGGTCAGATACGCAGTATTTT
TRBJ1-5,TRBV4-3,many,NA,CASSQDFGGIGANQPQHF,TGCGCCAGCAGCCAAGATTTTGGAGGGATCGGGGCAAATCAGCCCCAGCATTTT
TRBJ1-1,TRBV6-1,many,NA,CASSEWVSEAFF,TGTGCCAGCAGTGAATGGGTGTCAGAAGCTTTCTTT
TRBJ2-7,TRBV4-3,many,TRBD2,CASSHGTSGGYEQYF,TGCGCCAGCAGCCATGGGACTAGCGGGGGCTACGAGCAGTACTTC
TRBJ2-7,TRBV7-9,few,NA,CASSSTTGPNEQYF,TGTGCCAGCAGCTCCACGACTGGCCCTAACGAGCAGTACTTC
TRBJ2-1,TRBV6-1,few,NA,CASVSGTYLNEQFF,TGTGCCAGCGTATCCGGGACCTACCTAAATGAGCAGTTCTTC
TRBJ2-3,TRBV7-9,NA,TRBD2,CASSLTVRASGTTDTQYF,TGTGCCAGCAGCTTAACGGTGAGGGCTAGCGGCACCACAGATACGCAGTATTTT
TRBJ2-1,TRBV6-5,many,TRBD2,CASSYTRLADEQFF,TGTGCCAGCAGTTACACTAGACTAGCCGATGAGCAGTTCTTC
TRBJ2-3,TRBV7-3,few,TRBD2,CASSLTRLAGNDTQYF,TGTGCCAGCAGCTTAACCCGACTAGCGGGAAACGATACGCAGTATTTT
TRBJ2-5,TRBV5-4,many,NA,CASSFEETQYF,TGTGCCAGCAGCTTCGAAGAGACCCAGTACTTC
TRBJ2-1,TRBV15,many,NA,CATSRSGVLDAREQFF,TGTGCCACCAGCAGATCGGGGGTCTTGGATGCTCGTGAGCAGTTCTTC
TRBJ2-7,TRBV4-3,many,TRBD1,CASSQEPRQGIHEQYF,TGCGCCAGCAGCCAAGAGCCCCGACAGGGGATACACGAGCAGTACTTC